The source of this T cell receptor (beta chain) is a study of T cell responses to AZD1222 COVID-19 vaccine. The ends were cut back, 6 bases at V and 1 base at J, with 15 bases in the middle. Per germline, CDR1 SNHLY and CDR2 FYNNEI. This CDR3 has 15 residues. The protocol was immunoSEQ multiplex PCR, while the TCRdb copy is restricted to in-frame clones and leaves out a portion. The table lists roughly 100,000 clones, more than 75% of them singletons. The sample consisted of peripheral blood, taken on day 0 of AZD1222 vaccination. This receptor was taken from an adult in good health. The rearrangement links TRBV2 to TRBJ1-1; no clear D gene. The CDR3 nucleotides are TGTGCCAGCAGACGAATTCGGACCTCGAACACTGAAGCTTTCTTT. It translates to CASRRIRTSNTEAFF. The full variable domain, with the rest looked up from reference TRBV2 and TRBJ1-1, is EPEVTQTPSHQVTQMGQEVILRCVPISNHLYFYWYRQILGQKVEFLVSFYNNEISEKSEIFDDQFSVERPDGSNFTLKIRSTKLEDSAMYFCASRRIRTSNTEAFFGQGTRLTVV.